This TCR beta chain is from a study of blood T cell repertoires in COVID-19. Study in general: Sites across the United States, Italy and Spain contributed samples from acute and convalescent COVID-19. T cells, B-cell-depleted T cells, or PBMCs provided the cDNA or gDNA that served as material.

The CDR3 has 14 amino acids. Germline V gives CDR1 MGHRA, CDR2 YSYEKL. V shed 11 bases and J shed 5 bases, with 20 bases lying between them. TCRdb keeps only in-frame clones here, not all; method: immunoSEQ multiplex PCR. The table lists 40,000 to 45,000 clones, 92% of them singletons. The chain uses TRBV4-1 and TRBJ2-3; D is unresolved. This receptor was taken from a human donor in a cohort sampled during active COVID-19. Sequenced sample: peripheral blood. The CDR3 protein is CAASVASLLDTQYF. The DNA of the CDR3 is TGCGCCGCGTCTGTTGCCTCATTACTAGATACGCAGTATTTT.